The T cell receptor (beta chain) described here comes from a study of T cells in Graves' hyperthyroidism and ophthalmopathy. From RNA transcripts, TCR beta CDR3 regions were amplified. The primer set for the first-round RT-PCR of the TCR CDR3 was HTBI. TCRdb analysed the multiplex PCR reads with MiXCR anew, one entry per CDR3 protein. The data show hundreds of thousands of distinct CDR3 sequences, with under 25% seen just once and under 55% held by the top ten. Ophthalmopathy cases met thresholds of Clinical Activity Score at least 3, NOSPECS grade at least 4 and duration under 3 months. Based on clinical symptoms, serum thyroxine and TRAb, thyroid ultrasound and orbital computed tomography, diagnoses were reached. Germline V gene lookup returns CDR1 MNHNS and CDR2 SASEGT. This CDR3 contains 13 residues. Trimming left V 9 bases short and J 3 bases short, with 15 bases between.

The sample consisted of blood. This chain joins TRBV6-1 and TRBJ2-7; D might be TRBD2 (6 bases). The source of this sequence is a woman between 70 and 85 years old with Graves' ophthalmopathy. The CDR3, as DNA: TGTGCCAGTTTCCCTAGCGCAGGCTACGAGCAGTACTTC. Protein: CASFPSAGYEQYF.